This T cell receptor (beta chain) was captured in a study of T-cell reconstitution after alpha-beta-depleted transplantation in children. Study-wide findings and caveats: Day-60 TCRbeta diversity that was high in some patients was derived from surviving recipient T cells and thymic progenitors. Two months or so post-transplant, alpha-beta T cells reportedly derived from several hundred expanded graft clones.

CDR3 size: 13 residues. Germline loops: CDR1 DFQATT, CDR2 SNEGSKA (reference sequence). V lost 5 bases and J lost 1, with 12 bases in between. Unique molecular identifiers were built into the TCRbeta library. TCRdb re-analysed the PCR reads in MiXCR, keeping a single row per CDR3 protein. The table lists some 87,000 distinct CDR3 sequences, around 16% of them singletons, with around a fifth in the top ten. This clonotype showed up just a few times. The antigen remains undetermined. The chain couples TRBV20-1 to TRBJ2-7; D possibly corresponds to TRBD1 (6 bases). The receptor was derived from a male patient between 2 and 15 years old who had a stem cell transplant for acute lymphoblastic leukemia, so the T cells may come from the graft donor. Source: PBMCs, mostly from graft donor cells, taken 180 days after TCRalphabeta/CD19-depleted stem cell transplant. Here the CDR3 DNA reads TGCAGTGCTCCCCCCACAGGGTCCTACGAGCAGTACTTC. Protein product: CSAPPTGSYEQYF.